Below, 9 T cell receptor beta chains from the same sample are listed, as sequenced in a study of blood T cell repertoires in COVID-19. The table came from immunoSEQ multiplex PCR; TCRdb's copy has only in-frame clones and leaves some out. The table has about 53,000 clones, roughly 79% seen once. Sequencing used peripheral blood. The source of these receptors is a human donor in a cohort sampled during active COVID-19.

This clone was picked up one time. The chain carries TRBV28 and TRBJ2-1; 7 bases are shared with TRBD2. The CDR3 contains 15 residues. Unmatched junction bases numbered 10, after V lost 8 bases and J lost 3 bases. CDR1 is MDHEN, CDR2 SYDVKM, per germline. The CDR3 DNA is TGTGCCAGCGGAGGGGCTAGCGGCAACTACAATGAGCAGTTCTTC. This codes for CASGGASGNYNEQFF.

V gene TRBV6-5 combines with J gene TRBJ2-5; 7 positions agree with TRBD2. Trimming at V came to 3 bases and at J to 3 bases, leaving 4 bases not matched to a gene. Germline CDR1 is MNHEY and CDR2 is SVGAGI. The CDR3 is made up of 14 amino acids. The CDR3 is CASSYLAEEETQYF. DNA for the CDR3: TGTGCCAGCAGTTATCTAGCGGAGGAAGAGACCCAGTACTTC.

V and J are TRBV7-9 and TRBJ2-1; D ambiguous. The CDR3 extends over 12 amino acids. Trimming took 5 bases from V and 7 from J, leaving 9 bases between them. Germline V CDR1 and CDR2: SEHNR, FQNEAQ (reference sequence). The CDR3 sequence: CASSPPRNEQFF. The CDR3 DNA sequence: TGTGCCAGCAGCCCGCCTCGGAATGAGCAGTTCTTC.

The chain is built from TRBV27 and TRBJ2-2; maybe TRBD1 (6 bases). Trimming shortened V by 6 bases and J by 5 bases, and 13 bases separated the two germline ends. Germline V gene lookup returns CDR1 MNHEY and CDR2 SMNVEV (reference sequence). The CDR3 spans 14 residues. The CDR3 is CASRRTAGTGELFF. In nucleotides, the CDR3 is TGTGCCAGCAGGCGGACAGCAGGGACCGGGGAGCTGTTTTTT.

The chain combines TRBV9 with TRBJ2-3; D is possibly TRBD1 (7 bases). The CDR3 consists of 17 residues. Per the germline V gene, CDR1 is SGDLS and CDR2 is YYNGEE. The V and J ends lost 3 bases and 6 bases respectively, with 23 bases between them. CDR3 region: CASSAPFGTPGGDTQYF. CDR3 sequence (DNA): TGTGCCAGCAGCGCCCCGTTCGGTACACCAGGGGGGGATACGCAGTATTTT.

The chain joins TRBV11-2 to TRBJ2-5, with TRBD2 matching over 11 bases. The junction had 8 bases not matched to a gene; V was cut back by 5 bases and J by 3 bases. The germline V gene has CDR1 SGHAT and CDR2 FQNNGV. The CDR3 sequence is 16 residues long. The CDR3 DNA follows: TGTGCCAGCAGCCTTCTCCTACTAGCGGGGGAAGAGACCCAGTACTTC. Protein sequence: CASSLLLLAGEETQYF. The whole variable domain, filled in from reference TRBV11-2 and TRBJ2-5, reads EAGVAQSPRYKIIEKRQSVAFWCNPISGHATLYWYQQILGQGPKLLIQFQNNGVVDDSQLPKDRFSAERLKGVDSTLKIQPAKLEDSAVYLCASSLLLLAGEETQYFGPGTRLLVL.

The chain couples TRBV18 to TRBJ1-2, with 8 bases lining up with TRBD1. In germline, CDR1 is KGHSH, CDR2 LQKENI. The ends lost 3 bases at V and 7 bases at J; junction bases unmatched: 13. There are 16 residues in the CDR3. CDR3 DNA: TGTGCCAGCTCACCTCAGGGGGGACAGGCCCCCCGTGGCTACACCTTC. Its protein product is CASSPQGGQAPRGYTF.

The CDR3 is CASLLAGGAGGELFF. DNA for the CDR3: TGTGCCAGCCTTTTAGCGGGAGGGGCGGGCGGGGAGCTGTTTTTT. V usage is TRBV6-6 and J usage is TRBJ2-2, with 11 bases identical to TRBD2. V lost 8 bases, J lost 7 bases, and 9 bases stayed unmatched. Per germline, CDR1 MNHNY and CDR2 SVGAGI (reference sequence). CDR3 length equals 15 residues.

The chain joins TRBV30 to TRBJ2-7; D is perhaps TRBD2 (5 bases). Germline CDR1 and CDR2: GTSNPN and SVGIG (reference sequence). V was trimmed by 2 bases and J by 6 bases, leaving 11 bases between them. The CDR3 has 12 residues. CDR3 in DNA: TGTGCCTGGAGTTCATCTACTAGCGAGCAGTACTTC. As protein: CAWSSSTSEQYF.